Below, 27 T cell receptor beta chains from the same sample are listed, as sequenced in a study of blood T cell repertoires in COVID-19. Only in-frame clones appear in the TCRdb table, and some are missing; sequencing was by immunoSEQ multiplex PCR. The table records 200,000 to 250,000 clones, around four fifths of them present only once. Source material: peripheral blood. These receptors were collected from a woman aged 70-85 years with COVID-19, enrolled during active disease.

This chain uses TRBV5-1 with TRBJ2-2, with TRBD2 as a possible D gene (6 bases). V shed 4 bases and J shed 5 bases, with 18 bases lying between them. This CDR3 spans 16 amino acids. Germline V gene sequence: CDR1 SGHRS, CDR2 YFSETQ. CDR3 in amino acids: CASSPKGMGGTGELFF. CDR3 nucleotides: TGCGCCAGCAGCCCTAAAGGGATGGGAGGAACCGGGGAGCTGTTTTTT.

This rearrangement joins TRBV2 to TRBJ2-5, with 12 bases that match TRBD2. Germline CDR1 reads SNHLY; CDR2 reads FYNNEI. V dropped 7 bases and J dropped 3; count of bases not matched to a gene: 6. The CDR3 spans 15 residues. CDR3 sequence (DNA): TGTGCCAGCACTTTAAGACTAGCGGGAGAAGAGACCCAGTACTTC. As protein: CASTLRLAGEETQYF.

This chain uses TRBV9 with TRBJ1-2, with 7 bases identical to TRBD1. J lost 8 bases, V lost 0 bases, and 10 bases had no gene match. The CDR3 length is 15 residues. The germline CDR1 and CDR2 sequences are SGDLS and YYNGEE. For the CDR3, the DNA is TGTGCCAGCAGCGTAGAGGGCAGGGGGTCAGGGGGCTACACCTTC. Protein: CASSVEGRGSGGYTF.

The chain employs TRBV7-8 and TRBJ1-1, with 7 nucleotides matching TRBD1. In germline, CDR1 is SGHVS, CDR2 FQNEAQ. V was clipped by 2 bases and J by 2 bases; unmatched bases: 2. This CDR3 spans 14 amino acids. CDR3 DNA: TGTGCCAGCAGCTTATCAGGGGGAAACACTGAAGCTTTCTTT. Its translation: CASSLSGGNTEAFF.

As DNA, the CDR3 is TGTGCCAGCCTTTCACAGGGGTGGAAGACTGAAGCTTTCTTT. This translates into CASLSQGWKTEAFF. This chain connects TRBV27 to TRBJ1-1; 7 bases fit TRBD1. The J segment lost 5 bases and the V segment lost 8 bases, leaving 11 bases of the junction unmatched. The CDR3 consists of 14 residues. CDR1 and CDR2 (germline): MNHEY, SMNVEV (reference sequence).

The count of this clone is one. This chain connects TRBV4-3 to TRBJ1-1, with D uncertain. Trimming pared 8 bases from V and 2 bases from J, leaving 12 bases between. The CDR3 is made up of 13 amino acids. Germline loops: CDR1 LGHNA, CDR2 YSLEER. CDR3 sequence reads: CASGRVGNTEAFF. The CDR3 DNA follows: TGCGCCAGCGGCCGGGTGGGCAACACTGAAGCTTTCTTT.

This clone has a single count. The chain carries TRBV6-5 and TRBJ2-5; the D is unclear. The germline V gene has CDR1 MNHEY and CDR2 SVGAGI. The CDR3 totals 13 residues. V was trimmed by 6 bases and J by 2 bases, leaving 10 bases between them. The CDR3 reads CASRTGLQETQYF. CDR3 coding DNA: TGTGCCAGCAGGACGGGTCTACAAGAGACCCAGTACTTC.

This chain links TRBV12-3 or TRBV12-4 with TRBJ1-4; D gene ambiguous. This CDR3 region has 13 residues. Trimming pared 2 bases from V and 9 bases from J, leaving 10 bases between. The CDR3 nucleotides are TGTGCCAGCAGTTTAAGGCGCGGGCAAAAACTGTTTTTT. The encoded protein is CASSLRRGQKLFF.

The V and J genes are TRBV6-2 or TRBV6-3 and TRBJ1-3; D possibly corresponds to TRBD1 (6 bases). Germline CDR1 MNHEY, CDR2 SVGEGT. Trimming took 6 bases from V and 0 from J, leaving 15 bases between them. CDR3 length: 16 amino acids. The DNA of the CDR3 is TGTGCCAGCAGCCGCGACAGGTCTGGCTCTGGAAACACCATATATTTT. It yields the protein CASSRDRSGSGNTIYF.

In its sample, this clone was seen a few times. The V gene is TRBV28, the J gene TRBJ1-1, with unresolved D. Germline assignment: CDR1 MDHEN and CDR2 SYDVKM. CDR3 length equals 14 residues. V lost 7 bases and J 1 base, leaving 13 bases between the germline ends. Here the CDR3 DNA reads TGTGCCAGCACCCCGTCGGGGAAGAACACTGAAGCTTTCTTT. The encoded protein is CASTPSGKNTEAFF.

V is TRBV6-2 or TRBV6-3 and J is TRBJ2-7, with no clear D. Germline V CDR1 and CDR2: MNHEY, SVGEGT. Between the trimmed V and J ends, which lost 1 base and 0 bases, there was a span of 7 bases. The CDR3 sequence is 14 residues long. In DNA, the CDR3 is TGTGCCAGCAGTTACTTCGCTACCTCCTACGAGCAGTACTTC. This gives the protein CASSYFATSYEQYF.

The genes are TRBV6-1 and TRBJ1-2, with TRBD1 identical over 11 bases. Germline CDR1 MNHNS, CDR2 SASEGT. Unmatched junction bases numbered 9, after V lost 4 bases and J lost 8 bases. The CDR3 is made up of 15 amino acids. The CDR3 region is CASSARDRGFGGYTF. CDR3 sequence (DNA): TGTGCCAGCAGTGCACGGGACAGGGGGTTTGGAGGCTACACCTTC.

The V and J genes are TRBV5-1 and TRBJ1-4, with TRBD1 as a possible D gene (6 bases). V dropped 4 bases and J dropped 3 bases, with 13 bases sitting between them. Germline V gene lookup returns CDR1 SGHRS and CDR2 YFSETQ. CDR3 length: 15 residues. The CDR3 loop is CASSGSTGPNEKLFF. The CDR3 region has the DNA TGCGCCAGCAGCGGGTCGACAGGCCCTAATGAAAAACTGTTTTTT.

The rearrangement uses TRBV30 and TRBJ2-1; 11 nucleotides line up with TRBD2. With V trimmed by 3 bases and J by 6 bases, 13 bases remained unmatched. The CDR3 totals 17 residues. Per germline, CDR1 GTSNPN and CDR2 SVGIG (reference sequence). The CDR3, as DNA: TGTGCCTGGAGCATGGCTGGTAGCGGGAGGGCCGTCAATGAGCAGTTCTTC. Translation: CAWSMAGSGRAVNEQFF.

In its sample, this clone was seen a few times. The V gene is TRBV28, the J gene TRBJ1-2; D is uncertain. This CDR3 spans 13 amino acids. V lost 2 bases and J lost 7, with 11 bases in between. Germline lookup yields CDR1 MDHEN and CDR2 SYDVKM. The CDR3: CASSLVTIGGYTF. The CDR3 DNA is TGTGCCAGCAGTTTAGTCACCATCGGTGGCTACACCTTC.

The V and J genes are TRBV10-3 and TRBJ2-7; D is possibly TRBD1 (6 bases). V lost 3 bases, J lost 2 bases, and 17 bases lay in between. The germline V gene encodes CDR1 ENHRY and CDR2 SYGVKD. The CDR3 has 16 residues. This chain's CDR3 is CAISDPDRTNAYEQYF. The CDR3 coding sequence is TGTGCCATCAGTGACCCAGACAGGACCAACGCCTACGAGCAGTACTTC.

This clone was detected only once. The rearrangement joins TRBV24-1 to TRBJ2-1; 8 bases are shared with TRBD2. Germline CDR1 reads KGHDR; CDR2 reads SFDVKD. The J segment lost 5 bases and the V segment lost 4 bases, leaving 9 bases of the junction unmatched. The CDR3 spans 16 residues. The CDR3 loop reads CATSDLRGAGDNEQFF. In DNA form, the CDR3 reads TGTGCCACCAGTGACCTCCGGGGAGCGGGGGACAATGAGCAGTTCTTC.

This clone came up once. The gene calls are TRBV10-3 and TRBJ1-5, with D unresolved. Germline loops: CDR1 ENHRY, CDR2 SYGVKD. Trimming removed 4 bases at V and 7 bases at J, with 11 bases between. This CDR3 spans 13 amino acids. CDR3 residues: CAISVEGGQPQHF. In nucleotides, the CDR3 is TGTGCCATCAGTGTTGAGGGAGGACAGCCCCAGCATTTT.

A few counts support this clone. This sequence joins TRBV4-1 and TRBJ1-3; 9 nucleotides line up with TRBD1. The V gene end was trimmed by 0 bases and the J gene end by 5 bases; junction bases not matched to a gene: 11. CDR3 length: 18 residues. Germline lookup yields CDR1 MGHRA and CDR2 YSYEKL. The CDR3 reads CASSQDRIAGTGRNTIYF. The CDR3 DNA reads TGCGCCAGCAGCCAAGATAGAATTGCTGGGACAGGGAGAAACACCATATATTTT.

J is TRBJ1-2 and V is TRBV29-1, with D perhaps matching TRBD1 (6 bases). The CDR3 has 12 amino acids. Trimming stripped 6 bases from V and 3 bases from J, with 11 bases between. Germline V lookup: CDR1 SQVTM, CDR2 ANQGSEA. The CDR3 DNA reads TGCAGCGTGATACAGGGCTACTATGGCTACACCTTC. Its protein product is CSVIQGYYGYTF. The full variable domain, rest sourced from reference TRBV29-1 and TRBJ1-2, is SAVISQKPSRDICQRGTSLTIQCQVDSQVTMMFWYRQQPGQSLTLIATANQGSEATYESGFVIDKFPISRPNLTFSTLTVSNMSPEDSSIYLCSVIQGYYGYTFGSGTRLTVV.

The V call is TRBV5-1, the J call TRBJ1-6, with unresolved D. Trimming stripped 1 base from V and 5 bases from J, with 7 bases between. This CDR3 spans 14 amino acids. Germline V gene sequence: CDR1 SGHRS, CDR2 YFSETQ. The CDR3 region has the DNA TGCGCCAGCAGCTTGACGGAGAATAATTCACCCCTCCACTTT. Translating it yields CASSLTENNSPLHF.

The rearrangement links TRBV21-1 to TRBJ1-5. TRBV21-1 is marked as a pseudogene. CDR3 size: 14 residues. The CDR3 sequence is CASSHRCSNQPQHF. The DNA of the CDR3 is TGTGCCAGCAGCCACCGGTGCAGCAATCAGCCCCAGCATTTT.

The chain has TRBV28 and TRBJ1-2, with TRBD1 matching 9 bases. CDR3 length equals 12 residues. Per germline, CDR1 MDHEN and CDR2 SYDVKM. V lost 8 bases, J lost 5 bases, and 3 bases stayed unmatched. In nucleotides, the CDR3 is TGTGCCAGCCATGGACAGGGGTATGGCTACACCTTC. The encoded protein is CASHGQGYGYTF.

This chain connects TRBV6-4 to TRBJ1-2, with TRBD1 matching over 10 bases. The V and J ends lost 5 bases and 2 bases, in that order; junction bases with no gene match: 5. This CDR3 has 15 amino acids. Germline V lookup: CDR1 MRHNA, CDR2 SNTAGT. CDR3 in DNA: TGTGCCAGCAGTCCGGGACAGGGGTGGAACTATGGCTACACCTTC. Translation gives CASSPGQGWNYGYTF.

The chain uses TRBV11-2 and TRBJ1-2, with a possible D match to TRBD1 (5 bases). V lost 5 bases to trimming and J lost 0 bases, with 10 bases between them. Germline CDR1 is SGHAT and CDR2 is FQNNGV. CDR3 size: 14 residues. As DNA, the CDR3 is TGTGCCAGCAGCGGTACAGGAGCTAACTATGGCTACACCTTC. Translated: CASSGTGANYGYTF.

The J gene is TRBJ1-5, the V gene TRBV28; 7 bases agree with TRBD1. Germline V lookup: CDR1 MDHEN, CDR2 SYDVKM. Trimming removed 3 bases from V and 4 bases from J; junction bases left unmatched: 9. The CDR3 sequence is 16 residues long. The CDR3 nucleotides are TGTGCCAGCAGTTTGAGAGGGGGCAAAGGAAATCAGCCCCAGCATTTT. Translating gives CASSLRGGKGNQPQHF.

V usage is TRBV18 and J usage is TRBJ2-1, with a possible D match to TRBD1 (6 bases). With 1 base removed from V and 9 bases from J, the gap between germline ends came to 10 bases. The CDR3 covers 13 residues. Germline assignment: CDR1 KGHSH and CDR2 LQKENI. The CDR3 is CASSPQTGLEQFF. In nucleotides, the CDR3 is TGTGCCAGCTCACCACAGACAGGTCTTGAGCAGTTCTTC.